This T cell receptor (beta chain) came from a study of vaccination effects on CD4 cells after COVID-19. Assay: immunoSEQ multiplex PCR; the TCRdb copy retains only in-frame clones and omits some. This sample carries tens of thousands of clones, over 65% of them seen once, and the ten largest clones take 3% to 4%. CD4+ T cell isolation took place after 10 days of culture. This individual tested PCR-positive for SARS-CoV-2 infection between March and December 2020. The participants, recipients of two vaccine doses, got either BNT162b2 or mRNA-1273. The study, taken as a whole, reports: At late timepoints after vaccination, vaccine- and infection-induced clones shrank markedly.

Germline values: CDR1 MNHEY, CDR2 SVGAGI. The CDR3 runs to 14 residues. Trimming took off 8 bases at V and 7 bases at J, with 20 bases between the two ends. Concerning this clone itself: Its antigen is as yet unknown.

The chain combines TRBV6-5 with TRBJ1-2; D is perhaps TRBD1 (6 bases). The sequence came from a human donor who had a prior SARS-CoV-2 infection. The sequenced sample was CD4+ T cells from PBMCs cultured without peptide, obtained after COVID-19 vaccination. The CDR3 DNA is TGTGCCAGCTCGATGGAACAGGGACTTGGTGGCTACACCTTC. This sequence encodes CASSMEQGLGGYTF.